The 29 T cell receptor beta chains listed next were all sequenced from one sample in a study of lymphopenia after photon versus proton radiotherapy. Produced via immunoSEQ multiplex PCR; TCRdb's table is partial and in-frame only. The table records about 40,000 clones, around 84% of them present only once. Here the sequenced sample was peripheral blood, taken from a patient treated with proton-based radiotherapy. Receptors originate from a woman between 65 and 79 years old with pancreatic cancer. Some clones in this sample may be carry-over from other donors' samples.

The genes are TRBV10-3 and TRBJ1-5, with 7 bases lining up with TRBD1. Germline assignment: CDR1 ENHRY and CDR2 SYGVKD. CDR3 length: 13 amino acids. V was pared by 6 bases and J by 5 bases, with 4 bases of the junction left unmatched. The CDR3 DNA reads TGTGCCATCAGCGACAGGGTTGATCAGCCCCAGCATTTT. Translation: CAISDRVDQPQHF.

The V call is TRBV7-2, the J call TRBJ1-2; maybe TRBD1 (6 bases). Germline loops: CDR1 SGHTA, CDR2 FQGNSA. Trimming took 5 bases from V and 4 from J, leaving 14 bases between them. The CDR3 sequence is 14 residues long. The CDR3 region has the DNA TGTGCCAGCAGCCGAGGGGGGGCCGGCTATGGCTACACCTTC. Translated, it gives CASSRGGAGYGYTF.

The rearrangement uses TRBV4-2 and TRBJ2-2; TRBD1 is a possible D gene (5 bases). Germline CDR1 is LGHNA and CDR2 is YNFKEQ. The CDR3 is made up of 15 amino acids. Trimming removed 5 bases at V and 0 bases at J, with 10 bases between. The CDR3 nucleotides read TGTGCCAGCAGCTCCGGACAAACGAACACCGGGGAGCTGTTTTTT. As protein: CASSSGQTNTGELFF.

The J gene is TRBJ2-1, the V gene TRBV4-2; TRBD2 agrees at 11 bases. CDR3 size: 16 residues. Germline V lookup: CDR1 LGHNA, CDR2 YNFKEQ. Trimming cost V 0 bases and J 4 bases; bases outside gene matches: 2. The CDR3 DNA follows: TGTGCCAGCAGCCAAGATTTAGCGGGAGGGTACAATGAGCAGTTCTTC. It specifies CASSQDLAGGYNEQFF.

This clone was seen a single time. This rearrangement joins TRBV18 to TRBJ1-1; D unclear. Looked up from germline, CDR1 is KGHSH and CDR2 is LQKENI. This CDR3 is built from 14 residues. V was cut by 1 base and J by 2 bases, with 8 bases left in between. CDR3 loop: CASSPQGGNTEAFF. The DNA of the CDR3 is TGTGCCAGCTCACCACAGGGAGGAAACACTGAAGCTTTCTTT.

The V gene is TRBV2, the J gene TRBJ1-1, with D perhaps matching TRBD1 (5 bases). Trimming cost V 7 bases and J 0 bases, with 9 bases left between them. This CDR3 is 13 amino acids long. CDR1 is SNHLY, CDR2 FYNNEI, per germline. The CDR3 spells CASNPGLNTEAFF. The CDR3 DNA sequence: TGTGCCAGCAACCCAGGGTTGAACACTGAAGCTTTCTTT.

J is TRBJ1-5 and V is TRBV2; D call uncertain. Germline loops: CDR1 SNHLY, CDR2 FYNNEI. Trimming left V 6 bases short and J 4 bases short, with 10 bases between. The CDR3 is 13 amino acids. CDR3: CASRWTGNQPQHF. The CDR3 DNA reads TGTGCCAGCAGATGGACGGGGAATCAGCCCCAGCATTTT.

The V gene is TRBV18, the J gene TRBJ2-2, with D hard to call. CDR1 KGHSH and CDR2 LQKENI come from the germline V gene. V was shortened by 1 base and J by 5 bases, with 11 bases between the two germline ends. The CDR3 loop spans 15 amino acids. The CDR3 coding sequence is TGTGCCAGCTCACCACGGAAGGATGGGACCGGGGAGCTGTTTTTT. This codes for CASSPRKDGTGELFF.

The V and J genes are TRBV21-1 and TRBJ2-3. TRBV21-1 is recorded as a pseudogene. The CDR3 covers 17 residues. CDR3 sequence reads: CASSNSGPRGNTDTQYF. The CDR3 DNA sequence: TGTGCCAGCAGCAATTCGGGACCAAGGGGCAACACAGATACGCAGTATTTT.

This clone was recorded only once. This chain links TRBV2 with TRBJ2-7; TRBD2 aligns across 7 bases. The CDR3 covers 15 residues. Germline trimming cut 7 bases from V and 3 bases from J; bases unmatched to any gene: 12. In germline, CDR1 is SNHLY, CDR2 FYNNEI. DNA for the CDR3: TGTGCCAGCACCCTGAATGGGGAGGGCCTCTACGAGCAGTACTTC. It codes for CASTLNGEGLYEQYF.

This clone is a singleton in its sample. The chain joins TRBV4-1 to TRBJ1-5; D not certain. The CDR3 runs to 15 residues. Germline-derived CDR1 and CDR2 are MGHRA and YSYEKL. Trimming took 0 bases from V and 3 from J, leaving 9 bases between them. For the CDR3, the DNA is TGCGCCAGCAGCCAAGATGCGCCGAACAATCAGCCCCAGCATTTT. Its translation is CASSQDAPNNQPQHF.

This CDR3 reads CASSPRYNPTNEKLFF. In nucleotides, the CDR3 is TGTGCCAGCAGTCCTAGATACAACCCAACTAATGAAAAACTGTTTTTT. The V and J genes are TRBV28 and TRBJ1-4; no definite D call. Trimming removed 5 bases at V and 0 bases at J, with 13 bases between. There are 16 residues in the CDR3. Per the germline V gene, CDR1 is MDHEN and CDR2 is SYDVKM.

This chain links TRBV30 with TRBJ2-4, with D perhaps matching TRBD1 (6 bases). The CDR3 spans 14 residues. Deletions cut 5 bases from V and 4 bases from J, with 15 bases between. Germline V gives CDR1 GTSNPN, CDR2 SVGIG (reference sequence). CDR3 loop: CAWGPRTAKNIQYF. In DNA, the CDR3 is TGTGCCTGGGGGCCCCGGACAGCGAAAAACATTCAGTACTTC. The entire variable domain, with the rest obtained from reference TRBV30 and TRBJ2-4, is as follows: SQTIHQWPATLVQPVGSPLSLECTVEGTSNPNLYWYRQAAGRGLQLLFYSVGIGQISSEVPQNLSASRPQDRQFILSSKKLLLSDSGFYLCAWGPRTAKNIQYFGAGTRLSVL.

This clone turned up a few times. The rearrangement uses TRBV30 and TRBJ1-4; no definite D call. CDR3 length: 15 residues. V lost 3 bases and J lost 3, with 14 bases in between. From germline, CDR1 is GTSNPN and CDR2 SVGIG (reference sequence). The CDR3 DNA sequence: TGTGCCTGGAGGCCACCCGGGTCAGCTAATGAAAAACTGTTTTTT. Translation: CAWRPPGSANEKLFF.

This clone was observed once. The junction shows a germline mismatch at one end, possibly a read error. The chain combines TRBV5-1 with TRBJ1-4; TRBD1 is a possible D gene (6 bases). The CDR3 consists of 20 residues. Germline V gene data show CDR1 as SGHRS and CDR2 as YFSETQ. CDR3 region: CAGSAVPQGSGAGTNEKLFF. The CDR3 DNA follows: TGCGCCGGCAGCGCCGTACCTCAGGGGTCGGGGGCAGGCACTAATGAAAAACTGTTTTTT.

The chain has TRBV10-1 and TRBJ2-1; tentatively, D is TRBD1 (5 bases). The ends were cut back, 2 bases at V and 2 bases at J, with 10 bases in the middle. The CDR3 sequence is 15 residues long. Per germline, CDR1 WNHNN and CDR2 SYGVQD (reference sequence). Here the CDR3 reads CASSEKGLTYNEQFF. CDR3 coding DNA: TGCGCCAGCAGTGAGAAGGGGCTGACCTACAATGAGCAGTTCTTC.

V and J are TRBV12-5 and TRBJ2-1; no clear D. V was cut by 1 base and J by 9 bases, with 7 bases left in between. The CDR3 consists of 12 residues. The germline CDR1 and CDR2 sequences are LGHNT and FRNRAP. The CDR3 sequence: CASGLGVGEQFF. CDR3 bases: TGTGCTAGTGGTTTGGGAGTGGGTGAGCAGTTCTTC.

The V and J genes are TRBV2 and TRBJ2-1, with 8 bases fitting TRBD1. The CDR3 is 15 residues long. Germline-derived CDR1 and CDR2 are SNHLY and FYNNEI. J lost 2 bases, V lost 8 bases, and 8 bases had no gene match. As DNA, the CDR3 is TGTGCCAGCGCCGTTCGCAGGGGGCCCTACAATGAGCAGTTCTTC. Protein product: CASAVRRGPYNEQFF. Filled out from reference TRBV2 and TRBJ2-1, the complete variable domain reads EPEVTQTPSHQVTQMGQEVILRCVPISNHLYFYWYRQILGQKVEFLVSFYNNEISEKSEIFDDQFSVERPDGSNFTLKIRSTKLEDSAMYFCASAVRRGPYNEQFFGPGTRLTVL.

CDR3: CASAGTSGYNEQFF. The CDR3 DNA is TGCGCCAGCGCAGGGACTAGCGGTTACAATGAGCAGTTCTTC. The chain links TRBV10-2 to TRBJ2-1; 11 nucleotides line up with TRBD2. CDR3 length: 14 amino acids. Germline-derived CDR1 and CDR2 are WSHSY and SAAADI. The V segment lost 8 bases and the J segment 4 bases; nucleotides outside the gene matches: 4.

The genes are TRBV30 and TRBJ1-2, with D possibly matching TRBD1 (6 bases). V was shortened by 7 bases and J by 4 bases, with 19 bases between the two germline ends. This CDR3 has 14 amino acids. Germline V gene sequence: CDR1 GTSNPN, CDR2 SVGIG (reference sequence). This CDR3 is CASTVGRGAYGYTF. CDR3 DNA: TGTGCCTCCACAGTCGGCAGGGGTGCCTATGGCTACACCTTC.

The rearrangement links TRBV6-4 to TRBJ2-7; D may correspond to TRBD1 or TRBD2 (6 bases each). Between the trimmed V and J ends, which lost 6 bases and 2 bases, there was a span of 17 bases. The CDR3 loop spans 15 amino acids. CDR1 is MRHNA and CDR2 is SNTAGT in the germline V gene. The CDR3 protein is CASSPGTGGTYEQYF. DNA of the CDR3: TGTGCCAGCAGCCCCGGGACTGGGGGCACCTACGAGCAGTACTTC.

The CDR3 loop reads CASSLSGRGVEQFF. DNA for the CDR3: TGTGCCAGCAGCTTAAGCGGGAGGGGTGTTGAGCAGTTCTTC. The rearrangement links TRBV7-2 to TRBJ2-1; 10 nucleotides line up with TRBD2. CDR3 length: 14 residues. Germline assignment: CDR1 SGHTA and CDR2 FQGNSA. The V and J ends lost 2 bases and 9 bases, in that order; junction bases with no gene match: 4.

The CDR3 is CASRETVMNTEAFF. CDR3 sequence (DNA): TGTGCCAGCAGGGAGACAGTTATGAACACTGAAGCTTTCTTT. The genes are TRBV2 and TRBJ1-1; TRBD1 is a possible D gene (5 bases). V was pared by 6 bases and J by 0 bases, with 11 bases between. CDR1 is SNHLY, CDR2 FYNNEI, per germline. CDR3 length: 14 amino acids.

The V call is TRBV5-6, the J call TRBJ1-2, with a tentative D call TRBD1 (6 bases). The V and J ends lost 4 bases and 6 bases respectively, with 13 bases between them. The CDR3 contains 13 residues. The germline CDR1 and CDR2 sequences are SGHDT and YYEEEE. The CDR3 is CASSRTAGDGYTF. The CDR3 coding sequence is TGTGCCAGCAGCCGAACGGCAGGGGATGGCTACACCTTC.

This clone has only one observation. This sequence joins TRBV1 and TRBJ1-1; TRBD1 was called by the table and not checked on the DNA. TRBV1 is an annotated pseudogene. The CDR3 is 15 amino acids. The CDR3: CTSSLPGQGKTEAFF. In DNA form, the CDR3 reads TGCACCAGCAGCCTCCCGGGACAGGGTAAGACTGAAGCTTTCTTT.

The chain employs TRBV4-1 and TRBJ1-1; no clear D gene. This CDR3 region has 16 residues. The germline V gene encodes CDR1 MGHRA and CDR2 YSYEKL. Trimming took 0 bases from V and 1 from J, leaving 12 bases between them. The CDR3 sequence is CASSQDGRPKNTEAFF. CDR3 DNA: TGCGCCAGCAGCCAAGATGGCCGACCCAAGAACACTGAAGCTTTCTTT.

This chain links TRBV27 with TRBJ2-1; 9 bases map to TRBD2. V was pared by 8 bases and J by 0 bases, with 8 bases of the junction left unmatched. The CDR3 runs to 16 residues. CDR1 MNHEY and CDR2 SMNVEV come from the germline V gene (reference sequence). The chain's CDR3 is CASFRTSASSYNEQFF. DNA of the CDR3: TGTGCCAGCTTTCGGACTAGCGCTAGCTCCTACAATGAGCAGTTCTTC.

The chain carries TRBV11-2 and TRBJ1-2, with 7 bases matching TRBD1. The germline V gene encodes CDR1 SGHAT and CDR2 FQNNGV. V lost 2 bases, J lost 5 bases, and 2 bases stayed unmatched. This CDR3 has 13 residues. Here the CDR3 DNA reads TGTGCCAGCAGCTTACAGGGGGGGTATGGCTACACCTTC. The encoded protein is CASSLQGGYGYTF.

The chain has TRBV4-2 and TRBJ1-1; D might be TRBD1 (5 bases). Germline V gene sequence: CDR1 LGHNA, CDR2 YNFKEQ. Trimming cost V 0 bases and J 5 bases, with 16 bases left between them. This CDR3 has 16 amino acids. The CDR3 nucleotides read TGTGCCAGCAGCCAAGATCTCCGGGGGATGCGGACTGAAGCTTTCTTT. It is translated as CASSQDLRGMRTEAFF.